Sequencing of this T cell receptor beta chain was carried out in a study of high-grade serous ovarian cancer treatment subgroups. Study details: On average, approximately 14,000 reads and 6,000 to 7,500 unique TCR beta rearrangements were obtained per sample.

Data came from immunoSEQ multiplex PCR; TCRdb stores just in-frame clones and leaves some out. The data contain roughly 29,000 clones, roughly 80% of them singletons. Tumor tissue was taken before any definitive surgery or chemotherapy was given. V dropped 9 bases and J dropped 0 bases, with 9 bases sitting between them. The CDR3 runs to 12 residues. Germline V gene sequence: CDR1 MDHEN, CDR2 SYDVKM. Study outcomes and limitations: Same-patient tumor repertoires overlapped at about 0.11 to 0.85; different patients barely overlapped. TCR clonal relatedness correlated positively with neoantigen level.

About this clone: What it binds is unknown.

The sequence was collected from a human donor with high-grade serous ovarian cancer. The gene calls are TRBV28 and TRBJ2-7; D is unclear. Specimen: tumor tissue. Written as DNA, the CDR3 is TGTGCCAGTTCCAGGTTCTCCTACGAGCAGTACTTC. Translated, it gives CASSRFSYEQYF.